A single sample is the source of the 27 T cell receptor beta chains below, sequenced in a study of blood T cell repertoires in COVID-19. Libraries were prepared by immunoSEQ multiplex PCR; TCRdb keeps only in-frame clonotypes and omits some of them. The data show about 150,000 clones, 88% seen once. Material: peripheral blood. The receptors were sampled from a man aged 60-69 years with active or convalescent COVID-19.

The genes are TRBV7-3 and TRBJ2-3; possible D gene TRBD2, 5 bases. V was trimmed by 0 bases and J by 3 bases, leaving 10 bases between them. Germline values: CDR1 SGHTA, CDR2 FQGTGA. There are 15 residues in the CDR3. CDR3 DNA: TGTGCCAGCAGCTTAACGTCGGGAAGGACAGATACGCAGTATTTT. Translated, it gives CASSLTSGRTDTQYF.

The V gene is TRBV28, the J gene TRBJ1-5; TRBD1 agrees at 8 bases. The CDR3 totals 15 residues. Germline CDR1 reads MDHEN; CDR2 reads SYDVKM. The J segment lost 7 bases and the V segment lost 2 bases, leaving 7 bases of the junction unmatched. In nucleotides, the CDR3 is TGTGCCAGCAGTTTAGGCAGGGGGCTTGGACAGCCCCAGCATTTT. This translates into CASSLGRGLGQPQHF.

This chain links TRBV19 with TRBJ2-5; D not certain. The V gene's germline CDR1 is LNHDA and CDR2 SQIVND (reference sequence). This CDR3 region has 14 residues. V was trimmed by 1 base and J by 3 bases, leaving 9 bases between them. For the CDR3, the DNA is TGTGCCAGTAGTATAGGTGGGCACAAAGAGACCCAGTACTTC. This translates into CASSIGGHKETQYF.

CDR3 residues: CASRGQGVRPQHF. In nucleotides, the CDR3 is TGTGCCAGCAGGGGACAGGGCGTGAGGCCCCAGCATTTT. The chain has TRBV28 and TRBJ1-5; TRBD1 aligns across 9 bases. Germline V gene sequence: CDR1 MDHEN, CDR2 SYDVKM. J lost 9 bases, V lost 6 bases, and 6 bases had no gene match. The CDR3 consists of 13 residues.

This chain links TRBV2 with TRBJ2-3, with 7 nucleotides matching TRBD1. Germline loops: CDR1 SNHLY, CDR2 FYNNEI. The V and J ends lost 8 bases and 0 bases, in that order; junction bases with no gene match: 5. This CDR3 is built from 14 residues. The CDR3 is CASRGQQSTDTQYF. For the CDR3, the DNA is TGTGCCAGCCGGGGACAGCAGAGCACAGATACGCAGTATTTT.

The chain recombines TRBV29-1 with TRBJ2-7; D is uncertain. This CDR3 region has 14 residues. With 1 base removed from V and 2 bases from J, the gap between germline ends came to 12 bases. Germline V lookup: CDR1 SQVTM, CDR2 ANQGSEA. CDR3 coding DNA: TGCAGCGTTGAAGCCGACATCGGAACCTACGAGCAGTACTTC. Amino acids: CSVEADIGTYEQYF.

This chain connects TRBV5-6 to TRBJ2-1; 11 bases agree with TRBD2. CDR3 length: 15 residues. CDR1 and CDR2 from the germline V gene are SGHDT and YYEEEE. V dropped 7 bases and J dropped 4; count of bases not matched to a gene: 7. CDR3 region: CASLYRTSGYNEQFF. DNA for the CDR3: TGTGCCAGCCTGTATAGGACTAGCGGGTACAATGAGCAGTTCTTC.

The chain links TRBV6-6 to TRBJ1-5; no definite D call. V lost 5 bases and J lost 2, with 10 bases in between. This CDR3 has 14 amino acids. Germline assignment: CDR1 MNHNY and CDR2 SVGAGI (reference sequence). CDR3 coding DNA: TGTGCCAGCAGTGAGGGTTGGGGCAATCAGCCCCAGCATTTT. Its translation: CASSEGWGNQPQHF.

J is TRBJ1-2 and V is TRBV10-3, with D maybe TRBD1 (6 bases). There are 17 residues in the CDR3. Germline loops: CDR1 ENHRY, CDR2 SYGVKD. The V gene lost 0 bases and the J gene lost 1 base, with 15 bases spanning the gap. CDR3 bases: TGTGCCATCAGTGAGTCGAGGGGGGGAACAGATAACTATGGCTACACCTTC. The encoded protein is CAISESRGGTDNYGYTF.

The rearrangement links TRBV6-2 or TRBV6-3 to TRBJ2-7, with D possibly matching TRBD1 (5 bases). This CDR3 region has 15 residues. Germline lookup yields CDR1 MNHEY and CDR2 SVGEGT. Trimming took 5 bases from V and 1 from J, leaving 15 bases between them. CDR3: CASSLPFRDSYEQYF. The CDR3 DNA is TGTGCCAGCAGTCTCCCTTTCAGGGATTCCTACGAGCAGTACTTC.

CDR3 residues: CASSSWDRANYGYTF. The CDR3 bases are TGTGCCAGCAGTTCCTGGGACAGGGCAAACTATGGCTACACCTTC. The gene calls are TRBV28 and TRBJ1-2; TRBD1 agrees at 9 bases. V dropped 4 bases and J dropped 2; count of bases not matched to a gene: 5. Germline assignment: CDR1 MDHEN and CDR2 SYDVKM. The CDR3 covers 15 residues.

The chain carries TRBV15 and TRBJ2-2, with no clear D. The germline V gene has CDR1 LNHNV and CDR2 YYDKDF (reference sequence). CDR3 length equals 15 residues. Trimming removed 0 bases at V and 0 bases at J, with 5 bases between. As DNA, the CDR3 is TGTGCCACCAGCAGAGATAATACGAACACCGGGGAGCTGTTTTTT. Amino acids: CATSRDNTNTGELFF. The whole variable domain, remainder taken from reference TRBV15 and TRBJ2-2, is DAMVIQNPRYQVTQFGKPVTLSCSQTLNHNVMYWYQQKSSQAPKLLFHYYDKDFNNEADTPDNFQSRRPNTSFCFLDIRSPGLGDTAMYLCATSRDNTNTGELFFGEGSRLTVL.

This sequence joins TRBV1 and TRBJ2-2; the table names TRBD2, a call not compared with the DNA. TRBV1 is designated a pseudogene. The CDR3 is 17 amino acids. The CDR3 here is CTSSQGRESGITGELFF. CDR3 DNA sequence: TGCACCAGCAGCCAAGGCCGAGAAAGCGGGATCACCGGGGAGCTGTTTTTT.

The rearrangement joins TRBV27 to TRBJ2-4; tentatively, D is TRBD1 (7 bases). The ends were cut back, 9 bases at V and 0 bases at J, with 21 bases in the middle. Per the germline V gene, CDR1 is MNHEY and CDR2 is SMNVEV (reference sequence). This CDR3 region has 17 residues. The CDR3 spells CASRGVRDSRAKNIQYF. Here the CDR3 DNA reads TGTGCCAGTAGGGGGGTCCGGGACAGCAGAGCCAAAAACATTCAGTACTTC.

This clone was found once. The J gene is TRBJ2-4, the V gene TRBV28, with TRBD2 matching over 9 bases. Looked up from germline, CDR1 is MDHEN and CDR2 is SYDVKM. Trimming took 3 bases from V and 0 from J; bases not matched to a gene: 12. This CDR3 region has 19 residues. The CDR3 DNA reads TGTGCCAGCAGTTTCTGGGGACTAGCCGAACCTTTAGCCAAAAACATTCAGTACTTC. Protein: CASSFWGLAEPLAKNIQYF.

The CDR3 region has the DNA TGTGCCATCAGACGAGACAGGGACACTGAAGCTTTCTTT. Translation gives CAIRRDRDTEAFF. This sequence joins TRBV10-3 and TRBJ1-1; 7 nucleotides align to TRBD1. This CDR3 is 13 amino acids long. CDR1 is ENHRY, CDR2 SYGVKD, per germline. V shed 6 bases and J 3 bases; nucleotides not matched to a gene: 4.

The V call is TRBV6-6, the J call TRBJ2-7; 8 bases map to TRBD1. The CDR3 loop spans 14 amino acids. Germline loops: CDR1 MNHNY, CDR2 SVGAGI (reference sequence). The trim removed 1 base at V and 3 bases at J, leaving 2 bases unmatched. CDR3 bases: TGTGCCAGCAGTTACTTAGGACAGGGCTACGAGCAGTACTTC. It is translated as CASSYLGQGYEQYF.

The chain joins TRBV7-9 to TRBJ2-7, with TRBD1 matching 9 bases. The CDR3 has 14 amino acids. CDR1 and CDR2 from the germline V gene are SEHNR and FQNEAQ (reference sequence). With 3 bases clipped from V and 3 bases from J, the junction kept 3 bases outside the gene matches. The CDR3: CASSFTGGGYEQYF. The CDR3 region has the DNA TGTGCCAGCAGCTTCACAGGGGGCGGCTACGAGCAGTACTTC.

The V gene is TRBV19, the J gene TRBJ1-6; the D is unclear. This CDR3 region has 13 residues. The germline V gene has CDR1 LNHDA and CDR2 SQIVND (reference sequence). Trimming removed 3 bases from V and 6 bases from J, with 6 bases in between. The CDR3 is CASSIGANSPLHF. The CDR3 DNA reads TGTGCCAGTAGTATCGGAGCTAATTCACCCCTCCACTTT.

The V call is TRBV4-1, the J call TRBJ2-5; D perhaps matches TRBD2 (6 bases). The CDR3 covers 16 residues. The V gene's germline CDR1 is MGHRA and CDR2 YSYEKL. The V end was cut by 2 bases, the J end by 1 base, with 14 bases between. The CDR3 DNA follows: TGCGCCAGCAGCCAACACGGGAGACCTTCCCAAGAGACCCAGTACTTC. It translates to CASSQHGRPSQETQYF.

This clone was observed a handful of times. The CDR3 sequence: CASSLVALTGELFF. The CDR3 DNA reads as TGTGCCAGCAGCTTAGTAGCCCTCACCGGGGAGCTGTTTTTT. This chain uses TRBV11-2 with TRBJ2-2; no clear D. CDR3 length equals 14 residues. CDR1 and CDR2 from the germline V gene are SGHAT and FQNNGV. Trimming removed 1 base at V and 4 bases at J, with 7 bases between.

The J gene is TRBJ2-1, the V gene TRBV3-1 (or the pseudogene TRBV3-2), with a tentative D call TRBD2 (5 bases). Germline V gene lookup returns CDR1 LGHDT and CDR2 YNNKEL (reference sequence). Trimming cost V 4 bases and J 4 bases, with 14 bases left between them. CDR3 size: 15 residues. The CDR3 DNA sequence: TGTGCCAGCAGCCCCAACCGGGCGGGTTACAATGAGCAGTTCTTC. Its translation is CASSPNRAGYNEQFF.

This clone was recorded once. J is TRBJ1-2 and V is TRBV24-1; the D gene is possibly TRBD1 (6 bases). Germline CDR1 and CDR2: KGHDR and SFDVKD. The CDR3 length is 12 residues. V was trimmed by 4 bases and J by 5 bases, leaving 7 bases between them. The CDR3 loop is CATSEQGYGYTF. CDR3 DNA: TGTGCCACCAGTGAACAGGGTTATGGCTACACCTTC.

The chain links TRBV7-9 to TRBJ2-5, with D tentatively TRBD2 (7 bases). The germline V gene encodes CDR1 SEHNR and CDR2 FQNEAQ (reference sequence). This CDR3 comprises 15 residues. Trimming cost V 5 bases and J 3 bases, with 16 bases left between them. This CDR3 is CASSLFRGGEETQYF. CDR3 nucleotides: TGTGCCAGCAGCCTCTTTAGAGGGGGGGAAGAGACCCAGTACTTC.

CDR3 sequence (DNA): TGCAGTGCTAGTACTAGCGGATTGGGCCAAGAGACCCAGTACTTC. As protein: CSASTSGLGQETQYF. The rearrangement joins TRBV20-1 to TRBJ2-5; 8 bases map to TRBD2. The germline gives CDR1 DFQATT, CDR2 SNEGSKA (reference sequence). The junction had 7 bases not matched to a gene; V was cut back by 3 bases and J by 1 base. The CDR3 spans 15 residues.

This clone was counted once. Other DNA sequences in this specimen translate into the identical CDR3. The J gene is TRBJ1-3, the V gene TRBV6-5, with unresolved D. CDR1 MNHEY and CDR2 SVGAGI come from the germline V gene. Trimming cost V 0 bases and J 0 bases, with 6 bases left between them. CDR3 size: 15 residues. The CDR3 DNA follows: TGTGCCAGCAGTTACTCTAAGAGCTCTGGAAACACCATATATTTT. Residues: CASSYSKSSGNTIYF.

This chain's CDR3 is CASSLTAATEAFF. The CDR3 bases are TGTGCCAGCAGCTTAACGGCGGCTACTGAAGCTTTCTTT. V usage is TRBV7-3 and J usage is TRBJ1-1; D ambiguous. V dropped 0 bases and J dropped 5 bases, with 7 bases sitting between them. Germline lookup yields CDR1 SGHTA and CDR2 FQGTGA. This CDR3 comprises 13 residues.